This is a list of T cell receptor beta chains from one sample in a study of CD8+ T cells in alopecia areata. Only in-frame clones appear in the TCRdb table, and some are missing; sequencing was by immunoSEQ multiplex PCR. Of 200,000 to 250,000 clones in the sample, roughly 44% were seen once. The input for sequencing was CD4+ T cells sorted from blood, taken around week 37, from a patient treated with tofacitinib. The source of these receptors is a human donor with alopecia areata. Both conserved end residues are part of each CDR3. Fields, in order: D gene, V gene, J gene, clone size, CDR3 protein, CDR3 DNA. D genes are given only for firm matches. Clone sizes are given selectively: once, few, many, or a class where the clone is expanded.

D gene: NA
V gene: TRBV7-2
J gene: TRBJ2-7
clone size: NA
CDR3 protein: CASSRDFSPSEQYF
CDR3 DNA: TGTGCCAGCAGCCGGGACTTCTCCCCCTCCGAGCAGTACTTC

D gene: TRBD2
V gene: TRBV7-2
J gene: TRBJ2-7
clone size: few
CDR3 protein: CASSFQTSGRAYEQYF
CDR3 DNA: TGTGCCAGCAGCTTCCAAACTAGCGGGAGGGCCTACGAGCAGTACTTC

D gene: NA
V gene: TRBV7-9
J gene: TRBJ1-2
clone size: NA
CDR3 protein: CASSFGVPGYTF
CDR3 DNA: TGTGCCAGCAGCTTTGGGGTTCCCGGCTACACCTTC

D gene: NA
V gene: TRBV5-1
J gene: TRBJ2-7
clone size: few
CDR3 protein: CASSFIVGNEQYF
CDR3 DNA: TGCGCCAGCAGCTTTATTGTGGGAAACGAGCAGTACTTC

D gene: NA
V gene: TRBV5-1
J gene: TRBJ1-2
clone size: few
CDR3 protein: CASSSGTTGGYTF
CDR3 DNA: TGCGCCAGCAGCTCAGGGACAACCGGTGGCTACACCTTC

D gene: NA
V gene: TRBV4-2
J gene: TRBJ2-2
clone size: NA
CDR3 protein: CAARPQGGDTGELFF
CDR3 DNA: TGTGCCGCAAGGCCCCAGGGGGGTGACACCGGGGAGCTGTTTTTT

D gene: NA
V gene: TRBV29-1
J gene: TRBJ2-3
clone size: NA
CDR3 protein: CSVLEQTVSTDTQYF
CDR3 DNA: TGCAGCGTCTTGGAACAGACAGTCTCCACAGATACGCAGTATTTT

D gene: NA
V gene: TRBV5-1
J gene: TRBJ2-1
clone size: NA
CDR3 protein: CASSLARNNEQFF
CDR3 DNA: TGTGCCAGCAGCTTGGCAAGGAACAATGAGCAGTTCTTC

D gene: NA
V gene: TRBV6-1
J gene: TRBJ2-7
clone size: NA
CDR3 protein: CASTFSYEQYF
CDR3 DNA: TGTGCCAGCACTTTTTCCTACGAGCAGTACTTC

D gene: NA
V gene: TRBV5-1
J gene: TRBJ2-1
clone size: NA
CDR3 protein: CASSLVANEQFF
CDR3 DNA: TGCGCCAGCAGCTTGGTAGCGAATGAGCAGTTCTTC

D gene: NA
V gene: TRBV28
J gene: TRBJ2-3
clone size: NA
CDR3 protein: CASSLEGHSKYF
CDR3 DNA: TGTGCCAGCAGTTTAGAGGGACATAGCAAGTATTTT

D gene: NA
V gene: TRBV27
J gene: TRBJ1-2
clone size: many
CDR3 protein: CASSLSPRQSYGYTF
CDR3 DNA: TGTGCCAGCAGTTTATCCCCCCGGCAGAGCTATGGCTACACCTTC

D gene: NA
V gene: TRBV30
J gene: TRBJ1-5
clone size: NA
CDR3 protein: CAWSAGRRPGQPQHF
CDR3 DNA: TGTGCCTGGAGTGCCGGAAGGCGGCCCGGGCAGCCCCAGCATTTT

D gene: TRBD1
V gene: TRBV7-9
J gene: TRBJ2-5
clone size: few
CDR3 protein: CASSWDRGRKETQYF
CDR3 DNA: TGTGCCAGCAGCTGGGACAGGGGGCGGAAGGAGACCCAGTACTTC

D gene: NA
V gene: TRBV5-1
J gene: TRBJ2-7
clone size: few
CDR3 protein: CASSLVTRTYEQYF
CDR3 DNA: TGCGCCAGCAGCTTGGTGACTAGAACCTACGAGCAGTACTTC

D gene: TRBD2
V gene: TRBV11-2
J gene: TRBJ2-1
clone size: few
CDR3 protein: CASSLGTRPDNEQFF
CDR3 DNA: TGTGCCAGCAGCCTTGGGACTAGGCCAGATAATGAGCAGTTCTTC

D gene: TRBD1
V gene: TRBV7-8
J gene: TRBJ2-1
clone size: few
CDR3 protein: CASSFNRDSNEQFF
CDR3 DNA: TGTGCCAGCAGCTTCAACCGGGACAGCAATGAGCAGTTCTTC

D gene: TRBD2
V gene: TRBV7-2
J gene: TRBJ2-1
clone size: NA
CDR3 protein: CASSFSAGGSDEQFF
CDR3 DNA: TGTGCCAGCAGCTTTTCAGCGGGAGGCTCCGATGAGCAGTTCTTC

D gene: TRBD1
V gene: TRBV7-9
J gene: TRBJ2-7
clone size: few
CDR3 protein: CASRLAGTGLDEQYF
CDR3 DNA: TGTGCCAGCAGGCTAGCCGGGACAGGGCTGGACGAGCAGTACTTC

D gene: NA
V gene: TRBV6-1
J gene: TRBJ2-2
clone size: NA
CDR3 protein: CASSAGPTGELFF
CDR3 DNA: TGTGCCAGCAGCGCCGGGCCGACCGGGGAGCTGTTTTTT

D gene: NA
V gene: TRBV19
J gene: TRBJ1-5
clone size: NA
CDR3 protein: CASSPRDWANSNQPQHF
CDR3 DNA: TGTGCCAGTAGTCCCCGTGACTGGGCTAATAGCAATCAGCCCCAGCATTTT

D gene: TRBD1
V gene: TRBV2
J gene: TRBJ1-5
clone size: NA
CDR3 protein: CASSTPGQGVYQPQHF
CDR3 DNA: TGTGCCAGCAGCACTCCGGGACAGGGGGTCTATCAGCCCCAGCATTTT

D gene: NA
V gene: TRBV29-1
J gene: TRBJ2-1
clone size: few
CDR3 protein: CSVRLLDNEQFF
CDR3 DNA: TGCAGCGTTAGACTCCTTGACAATGAGCAGTTCTTC

D gene: TRBD1
V gene: TRBV6-6
J gene: TRBJ2-7
clone size: NA
CDR3 protein: CASSPGQGASYEQYF
CDR3 DNA: TGTGCCAGCAGTCCGGGACAGGGGGCTTCCTACGAGCAGTACTTC

D gene: TRBD2
V gene: TRBV15
J gene: TRBJ2-2
clone size: once
CDR3 protein: CATSRRTSGNTGELFF
CDR3 DNA: TGTGCCACCAGCAGAAGGACTAGCGGCAACACCGGGGAGCTGTTTTTT

D gene: TRBD1
V gene: TRBV6-5
J gene: TRBJ2-7
clone size: NA
CDR3 protein: CASRKGQGYEQYF
CDR3 DNA: TGTGCCAGCAGAAAGGGACAGGGATACGAGCAGTACTTC

D gene: NA
V gene: TRBV25-1
J gene: TRBJ1-1
clone size: few
CDR3 protein: CATHRGAEAFF
CDR3 DNA: TGTGCCACCCACCGGGGAGCTGAAGCTTTCTTT

D gene: TRBD1
V gene: TRBV29-1
J gene: TRBJ1-1
clone size: NA
CDR3 protein: CSVIPGQGDTEAFF
CDR3 DNA: TGCAGCGTTATACCGGGACAGGGGGACACTGAAGCTTTCTTT

D gene: NA
V gene: TRBV18
J gene: TRBJ2-3
clone size: NA
CDR3 protein: CANSPASRVRTDTQYF
CDR3 DNA: TGTGCCAACTCACCCGCATCCCGGGTACGGACAGATACGCAGTATTTT

D gene: NA
V gene: TRBV29-1
J gene: TRBJ2-5
clone size: few
CDR3 protein: CSAQTWEETQYF
CDR3 DNA: TGCAGCGCACAGACCTGGGAGGAGACCCAGTACTTC

D gene: NA
V gene: TRBV28
J gene: TRBJ1-4
clone size: NA
CDR3 protein: CASSPVGGSEKLFF
CDR3 DNA: TGTGCCAGCAGTCCAGTAGGGGGTAGTGAAAAACTGTTTTTT

D gene: NA
V gene: TRBV6-6
J gene: TRBJ2-6
clone size: few
CDR3 protein: CASTQGQSGANVLTF
CDR3 DNA: TGTGCCAGCACCCAGGGACAATCTGGGGCCAACGTCCTGACTTTC

D gene: NA
V gene: TRBV7-2
J gene: TRBJ2-5
clone size: NA
CDR3 protein: CASSLGAGETQYF
CDR3 DNA: TGTGCCAGCAGCTTAGGAGCTGGGGAGACCCAGTACTTC

D gene: NA
V gene: TRBV7-2
J gene: TRBJ2-6
clone size: NA
CDR3 protein: CASSLGRGSGANVLTF
CDR3 DNA: TGTGCCAGCAGCTTAGGTCGGGGGTCTGGGGCCAACGTCCTGACTTTC

D gene: NA
V gene: TRBV4-3
J gene: TRBJ2-5
clone size: NA
CDR3 protein: CASSQEALPETQYF
CDR3 DNA: TGCGCCAGCAGCCAAGAAGCACTCCCCGAGACCCAGTACTTC

D gene: NA
V gene: TRBV29-1
J gene: TRBJ2-1
clone size: few
CDR3 protein: CSVTLGRGTYNEQFF
CDR3 DNA: TGCAGCGTTACCTTAGGGAGGGGGACCTACAATGAGCAGTTCTTC

D gene: NA
V gene: TRBV28
J gene: TRBJ2-7
clone size: few
CDR3 protein: CASSSRYEQYF
CDR3 DNA: TGTGCCAGCAGTTCACGCTACGAGCAGTACTTC

D gene: NA
V gene: TRBV5-1
J gene: TRBJ2-7
clone size: NA
CDR3 protein: CATRYTATGEQYF
CDR3 DNA: TGCGCCACCCGGTACACGGCGACTGGGGAGCAGTACTTC

D gene: TRBD2
V gene: TRBV5-1
J gene: TRBJ2-1
clone size: few
CDR3 protein: CASQTTSGNYNEQFF
CDR3 DNA: TGCGCCAGCCAAACGACTAGCGGAAACTACAATGAGCAGTTCTTC

D gene: NA
V gene: TRBV28
J gene: TRBJ1-1
clone size: NA
CDR3 protein: CASTAYTEAFF
CDR3 DNA: TGTGCCAGCACCGCGTACACTGAAGCTTTCTTT

D gene: TRBD1
V gene: TRBV14
J gene: TRBJ1-4
clone size: NA
CDR3 protein: CASSTGGSGEKLFF
CDR3 DNA: TGTGCCAGCAGTACAGGGGGCAGCGGTGAAAAACTGTTTTTT

D gene: NA
V gene: TRBV7-2
J gene: TRBJ2-7
clone size: many
CDR3 protein: CASSDMGVREQYF
CDR3 DNA: TGTGCCAGCAGCGATATGGGAGTGCGGGAGCAGTACTTC

D gene: NA
V gene: TRBV6-5
J gene: TRBJ1-1
clone size: NA
CDR3 protein: CASSYGQGRTEAFF
CDR3 DNA: TGTGCCAGCAGTTACGGGCAGGGGAGGACTGAAGCTTTCTTT

D gene: NA
V gene: TRBV19
J gene: TRBJ1-5
clone size: NA
CDR3 protein: CASNWGENQPQHF
CDR3 DNA: TGTGCCAGTAACTGGGGTGAGAATCAGCCCCAGCATTTT

D gene: NA
V gene: TRBV4-3
J gene: TRBJ2-7
clone size: NA
CDR3 protein: CASSQEPYYEQYF
CDR3 DNA: TGCGCCAGCAGCCAAGAGCCCTACTACGAGCAGTACTTC

D gene: NA
V gene: TRBV30
J gene: TRBJ2-1
clone size: few
CDR3 protein: CAWSRSSRGQQFF
CDR3 DNA: TGTGCCTGGAGCCGTTCCTCCAGGGGCCAGCAGTTCTTC

D gene: NA
V gene: TRBV7-8
J gene: TRBJ2-3
clone size: NA
CDR3 protein: CASSPERLDTQYF
CDR3 DNA: TGTGCCAGCAGCCCAGAGAGGCTAGATACGCAGTATTTT

D gene: TRBD2
V gene: TRBV7-9
J gene: TRBJ2-7
clone size: NA
CDR3 protein: CASSFRAGVNYEQYF
CDR3 DNA: TGTGCCAGCAGCTTTCGAGCGGGAGTAAACTACGAGCAGTACTTC

D gene: TRBD2
V gene: TRBV14
J gene: TRBJ2-5
clone size: NA
CDR3 protein: CASSQPRRASGSEETQYF
CDR3 DNA: TGTGCCAGCAGCCAACCGAGGAGGGCTAGCGGGAGTGAAGAGACCCAGTACTTC

D gene: TRBD1
V gene: TRBV2
J gene: TRBJ1-5
clone size: NA
CDR3 protein: CASSAGQGAGNQPQHF
CDR3 DNA: TGTGCCAGCAGTGCAGGACAGGGGGCGGGCAATCAGCCCCAGCATTTT

D gene: NA
V gene: TRBV5-1
J gene: TRBJ1-1
clone size: NA
CDR3 protein: CASSGPGDTEAFF
CDR3 DNA: TGCGCCAGCAGCGGACCGGGGGACACTGAAGCTTTCTTT

D gene: TRBD2
V gene: TRBV14
J gene: TRBJ2-5
clone size: few
CDR3 protein: CASSPGLFKETQYF
CDR3 DNA: TGTGCCAGCAGCCCGGGACTATTTAAAGAGACCCAGTACTTC

D gene: TRBD1
V gene: TRBV5-1
J gene: TRBJ1-5
clone size: NA
CDR3 protein: CASSLGTGGQPQHF
CDR3 DNA: TGCGCCAGCAGCTTGGGGACAGGGGGGCAGCCCCAGCATTTT

D gene: NA
V gene: TRBV29-1
J gene: TRBJ2-4
clone size: few
CDR3 protein: CSVQVAGYDKNIQYF
CDR3 DNA: TGCAGCGTTCAGGTCGCAGGGTATGACAAAAACATTCAGTACTTC